The TCR beta chain described here comes from a study of T cell responses to AZD1222 COVID-19 vaccine. Background on the study: Pooling of second doses given at about 4 or about 12 weeks was done.

Whole-study findings and limits: Donors were mostly white British, more females; clonal diversity possibly underestimated. Reports say nearly half of spike-specific TCRs go after unmutated variant regions.

Sequencing was performed with immunoSEQ multiplex PCR; in TCRdb, only in-frame clones are kept and a portion is missing. The sample contains about 120,000 clones, over 75% of which appear only once. The CDR3 totals 15 residues. Trimming removed 5 bases at V and 4 bases at J, with 17 bases between. Looked up from germline, CDR1 is MNHEY and CDR2 is SMNVEV (reference sequence). Details on this clone: What it binds is unknown.

The chain links TRBV27 to TRBJ1-2; weak D call: TRBD1 (5 bases). The specimen was peripheral blood, collected on day 0 of AZD1222 vaccination. The TCR comes from an adult in good health. This CDR3 reads CASSPLGATPYGYTF. The CDR3 nucleotides are TGTGCCAGCAGTCCTCTTGGGGCCACCCCCTATGGCTACACCTTC.